These 27 T cell receptor beta chains were all obtained from the same sample, sequenced in a study of blood T cell repertoires in COVID-19 (dated by TCRdb to between 2020 and 2021). Receptor amplification or capture employed the immunoSEQ multiplex PCR assay. The immuneACCESS repertoire file appears here via TCRdb, limited to in-frame rearrangements. These files lack a portion of the clones; in checked studies, under half of the deficit traces to unresolved V genes, and the cause of the others is not known. This sample comprises around 300,000 clones, roughly 90% of them detected only once. Around 1.7% of the sample rests with the top ten. The sample taken for sequencing was PBMCs or T cells enriched from blood (not recorded which). The receptors stem from a woman between 18 and 29 years old with acute COVID-19.

The chain recombines TRBV7-3 with TRBJ2-2; 8 bases line up with TRBD2. The CDR3 sequence is 19 residues long. The germline gives CDR1 SGHTA, CDR2 FQGTGA. The junction had 20 bases not matched to a gene; V was cut back by 5 bases and J by 6 bases. The CDR3 DNA reads TGTGCCAGCAGCCCCCGATTCCCCGGGGGGGGGTTGGTGGCCGGGGAGCTGTTTTTT. This encodes CASSPRFPGGGLVAGELFF. Full variable domain (outside the CDR3, taken from reference TRBV7-3 and TRBJ2-2): GAGVSQTPSNKVTEKGKYVELRCDPISGHTALYWYRQSLGQGPEFLIYFQGTGAADDSGLPNDRFFAVRPEGSVSTLKIQRTERGDSAVYLCASSPRFPGGGLVAGELFFGEGSRLTVL.

Only a few counts were recorded for this clone. The gene calls are TRBV19 and TRBJ2-1; D is possibly TRBD1 (6 bases). The CDR3 runs to 14 residues. Germline loops: CDR1 LNHDA, CDR2 SQIVND (reference sequence). Deletions cut 3 bases from V and 3 bases from J, with 9 bases between. The CDR3 DNA sequence: TGTGCCAGTAGTATCGACAGGTACTACAATGAGCAGTTCTTC. Translation: CASSIDRYYNEQFF. The entire variable domain, with the rest obtained from reference TRBV19 and TRBJ2-1, is as follows: DGGITQSPKYLFRKEGQNVTLSCEQNLNHDAMYWYRQDPGQGLRLIYYSQIVNDFQKGDIAEGYSVSREKKESFPLTVTSAQKNPTAFYLCASSIDRYYNEQFFGPGTRLTVL.

J is TRBJ2-3 and V is TRBV20-1; 9 nucleotides agree with TRBD2. Germline values: CDR1 DFQATT, CDR2 SNEGSKA (reference sequence). CDR3 length equals 15 residues. With 3 bases clipped from V and 4 bases from J, the junction kept 8 bases outside the gene matches. The CDR3 DNA sequence: TGCAGTGCTAGTTTCCGAGCGGGAGGTTCAGATACGCAGTATTTT. Its protein product is CSASFRAGGSDTQYF.

The chain has TRBV5-6 and TRBJ1-1; tentatively, D is TRBD1 (5 bases). The CDR3 loop spans 16 amino acids. V gave up 0 bases and J gave up 0 bases, with 12 bases separating them. Per germline, CDR1 SGHDT and CDR2 YYEEEE. The CDR3 bases are TGTGCCAGCAGCTTGGGGGGCCCCGCTATGAACACTGAAGCTTTCTTT. Its translation is CASSLGGPAMNTEAFF.

A few counts support this clone. The chain joins TRBV5-1 to TRBJ2-2; 8 nucleotides line up with TRBD1. Looked up from germline, CDR1 is SGHRS and CDR2 is YFSETQ. The V and J ends lost 4 bases and 4 bases, in that order; junction bases with no gene match: 3. There are 14 residues in the CDR3. In nucleotides, the CDR3 is TGCGCCAGCAGCGGACAGGGATTCACCGGGGAGCTGTTTTTT. Protein sequence: CASSGQGFTGELFF.

As to this clone: Other nucleotide sequences from this sample produce the same CDR3. V usage is TRBV19 and J usage is TRBJ2-7; D may be TRBD1 (5 bases). Germline V gives CDR1 LNHDA, CDR2 SQIVND (reference sequence). Deletions cut 3 bases from V and 2 bases from J, with 8 bases between. The CDR3 has 13 amino acids. Written as DNA, the CDR3 is TGTGCCAGTAGTATTACAGGCACCTACGAGCAGTACTTC. Protein sequence: CASSITGTYEQYF. Drawing the rest from reference TRBV19 and TRBJ2-7, the complete variable domain is DGGITQSPKYLFRKEGQNVTLSCEQNLNHDAMYWYRQDPGQGLRLIYYSQIVNDFQKGDIAEGYSVSREKKESFPLTVTSAQKNPTAFYLCASSITGTYEQYFGPGTRLTVT.

This chain links TRBV5-1 with TRBJ2-7; TRBD1 matches at 10 bases. The CDR3 is 15 amino acids. Germline lookup yields CDR1 SGHRS and CDR2 YFSETQ. Trimming took 4 bases from V and 7 from J; bases not matched to a gene: 11. The CDR3 DNA follows: TGCGCCAGCAGCACGGGACAGGGGACTTCTTGGGAGCAGTACTTC. Amino acid sequence: CASSTGQGTSWEQYF.

The chain recombines TRBV2 with TRBJ2-7, with TRBD1 identical over 7 bases. V dropped 7 bases and J dropped 0; count of bases not matched to a gene: 6. The germline V gene has CDR1 SNHLY and CDR2 FYNNEI. The CDR3 totals 14 residues. CDR3 loop: CASKTGSSSYEQYF. The CDR3 DNA reads as TGTGCCAGCAAGACAGGGTCGAGCTCCTACGAGCAGTACTTC. Complete variable domain (other parts from reference TRBV2 and TRBJ2-7): EPEVTQTPSHQVTQMGQEVILRCVPISNHLYFYWYRQILGQKVEFLVSFYNNEISEKSEIFDDQFSVERPDGSNFTLKIRSTKLEDSAMYFCASKTGSSSYEQYFGPGTRLTVT.

The table lists this clone with a count of one. The chain uses TRBV4-1 and TRBJ1-4; 9 nucleotides align to TRBD1. Per germline, CDR1 MGHRA and CDR2 YSYEKL. J gave up 4 bases and V 2 bases, and 11 bases lay outside the gene matches. The CDR3 spans 18 residues. As DNA, the CDR3 is TGCGCCAGCAGCCAACCACGGGATACAGGGGGCCGTAATGAAAAACTGTTTTTT. It translates to CASSQPRDTGGRNEKLFF.

The table lists this clone with a few counts. The V and J genes are TRBV30 and TRBJ2-7; perhaps TRBD2 as D (5 bases). V lost 3 bases and J lost 7, with 16 bases in between. The CDR3 totals 13 residues. The germline V gene encodes CDR1 GTSNPN and CDR2 SVGIG (reference sequence). The CDR3 nucleotides are TGTGCCTGGAGGGTCGGCCTGGGGAGTGAGCAGTACTTC. It specifies CAWRVGLGSEQYF. The full variable domain, with the rest looked up from reference TRBV30 and TRBJ2-7, is SQTIHQWPATLVQPVGSPLSLECTVEGTSNPNLYWYRQAAGRGLQLLFYSVGIGQISSEVPQNLSASRPQDRQFILSSKKLLLSDSGFYLCAWRVGLGSEQYFGPGTRLTVT.

This chain uses TRBV13 with TRBJ2-4, with unresolved D. The ends were cut back, 0 bases at V and 0 bases at J, with 3 bases in the middle. This CDR3 region has 14 residues. Germline assignment: CDR1 PRHDT and CDR2 FYEKMQ (reference sequence). DNA for the CDR3: TGTGCCAGCAGCTTAGGTCTAGCCAAAAACATTCAGTACTTC. Amino acids: CASSLGLAKNIQYF. The variable domain in full, completed from reference TRBV13 and TRBJ2-4, reads AAGVIQSPRHLIKEKRETATLKCYPIPRHDTVYWYQQGPGQDPQFLISFYEKMQSDKGSIPDRFSAQQFSDYHSELNMSSLELGDSALYFCASSLGLAKNIQYFGAGTRLSVL.

V usage is TRBV7-3 and J usage is TRBJ1-2; D is perhaps TRBD1 (5 bases). V was cut by 4 bases and J by 8 bases, with 14 bases left in between. The CDR3 is made up of 13 amino acids. Germline CDR1 and CDR2: SGHTA and FQGTGA. The chain's CDR3 is CASSSDGRGGYTF. The CDR3 bases are TGTGCCAGCAGCTCGGACGGAAGGGGAGGCTACACCTTC.

This clone has only a few counts. The chain joins TRBV7-6 to TRBJ2-3; perhaps TRBD2 as D (6 bases). The germline V gene has CDR1 SGHVS and CDR2 FNYEAQ. This CDR3 contains 14 residues. Between the trimmed V and J ends, which lost 5 bases and 6 bases, there was a span of 15 bases. The CDR3 reads CASSPGGSWDTQYF. As DNA, the CDR3 is TGTGCCAGCAGCCCAGGAGGGAGTTGGGATACGCAGTATTTT.

This chain joins TRBV7-9 and TRBJ2-1, with TRBD2 matching 14 bases. Trimming took 1 base from V and 9 from J; bases not matched to a gene: 11. The CDR3 spans 18 residues. Germline values: CDR1 SEHNR, CDR2 FQNEAQ (reference sequence). This CDR3 is CASSLGTGTSGRGGEQFF. DNA of the CDR3: TGTGCCAGCAGCTTAGGGACCGGGACTAGCGGGAGAGGGGGTGAGCAGTTCTTC.

The chain carries TRBV27 and TRBJ1-5; TRBD1 agrees at 10 bases. The CDR3 runs to 14 residues. V lost 5 bases and J lost 6; bases outside the gene matches: 4. Germline V CDR1 and CDR2: MNHEY, SMNVEV (reference sequence). The CDR3 coding sequence is TGTGCCAGCAGTCGGGACAGGGGAAGTCAGCCCCAGCATTTT. Amino acid sequence: CASSRDRGSQPQHF.

The V call is TRBV19, the J call TRBJ2-3; the match to TRBD2 covers 8 bases. V lost 1 base to trimming and J lost 3 bases; unmatched junction nucleotides: 9. This CDR3 is 17 amino acids long. The germline CDR1 and CDR2 sequences are LNHDA and SQIVND (reference sequence). Here the CDR3 DNA reads TGTGCCAGTAGTATAGCTGCATTAGCGGGACCAACAGATACGCAGTATTTT. Amino acid sequence: CASSIAALAGPTDTQYF.

The chain couples TRBV10-3 to TRBJ1-5; TRBD1 matches at 8 bases. Germline loops: CDR1 ENHRY, CDR2 SYGVKD. The CDR3 has 14 residues. V was clipped by 10 bases and J by 2 bases; unmatched bases: 7. In nucleotides, the CDR3 is TGTGCCAGCGCAGGGGGCGCGGGCAATCAGCCCCAGCATTTT. Its translation is CASAGGAGNQPQHF.

This rearrangement joins TRBV11-2 to TRBJ1-2, with D maybe TRBD1 (6 bases). V shed 3 bases and J shed 4 bases, with 9 bases lying between them. Germline V lookup: CDR1 SGHAT, CDR2 FQNNGV. The CDR3 sequence is 13 residues long. The CDR3 spells CASSFTGFYGYTF. The CDR3 DNA is TGTGCCAGCAGCTTTACAGGGTTCTATGGCTACACCTTC.

CDR3: CASSFSGFYNEQFF. The DNA of the CDR3 is TGTGCCAGCAGCTTCAGCGGGTTCTACAATGAGCAGTTCTTC. J is TRBJ2-1 and V is TRBV7-2; D may be TRBD2 (6 bases). Germline CDR1 is SGHTA and CDR2 is FQGNSA. V was shortened by 3 bases and J by 3 bases, with 9 bases between the two germline ends. The CDR3 runs to 14 residues.

The chain couples TRBV5-1 to TRBJ1-2, with 12 nucleotides matching TRBD1. This CDR3 contains 14 residues. Germline lookup yields CDR1 SGHRS and CDR2 YFSETQ. With 4 bases clipped from V and 8 bases from J, the junction kept 6 bases outside the gene matches. The CDR3 loop is CASSRGQGARGYTF. In nucleotides, the CDR3 is TGCGCCAGCAGCCGGGGACAGGGGGCGCGGGGCTACACCTTC.

This clone was counted between two and nine times. The rearrangement uses TRBV7-9 and TRBJ2-7; 9 nucleotides agree with TRBD1. Germline trimming cut 5 bases from V and 4 bases from J; bases unmatched to any gene: 12. The length of the CDR3 is 16 residues. From germline, CDR1 is SEHNR and CDR2 FQNEAQ (reference sequence). CDR3 loop: CASSVTGGAGVYEQYF. The CDR3 DNA follows: TGTGCCAGCAGCGTTACAGGGGGCGCGGGAGTTTACGAGCAGTACTTC.

This chain uses TRBV7-6 with TRBJ2-7, with 7 bases lining up with TRBD1. The germline CDR1 and CDR2 sequences are SGHVS and FNYEAQ. V was pared by 3 bases and J by 2 bases, with 7 bases of the junction left unmatched. The CDR3 totals 15 residues. In nucleotides, the CDR3 is TGTGCCAGCAGCTTGGCCGGGACAGCCCCCTACGAGCAGTACTTC. Its protein is CASSLAGTAPYEQYF.

The rearrangement uses TRBV28 and TRBJ1-5; D is unclear. V lost 5 bases and J 7 bases, leaving 9 bases between the germline ends. CDR3 length: 12 residues. Germline values: CDR1 MDHEN, CDR2 SYDVKM. CDR3 in DNA: TGTGCCAGCAGTGACAATGTGCAGCCCCAGCATTTT. Translated, it gives CASSDNVQPQHF.

This clone was observed a few times. The chain carries TRBV7-9 and TRBJ1-5, with D perhaps TRBD1 (5 bases). V dropped 5 bases and J dropped 3 bases, with 8 bases sitting between them. Germline CDR1 and CDR2: SEHNR and FQNEAQ (reference sequence). The CDR3 consists of 13 residues. The CDR3 DNA is TGTGCCAGCAGCCGGGACTACAATCAGCCCCAGCATTTT. Protein product: CASSRDYNQPQHF.

V is TRBV5-6 and J is TRBJ1-2; the D is unclear. Germline V gene data show CDR1 as SGHDT and CDR2 as YYEEEE. The CDR3 is made up of 14 amino acids. Trimming took 5 bases from V and 4 from J, leaving 15 bases between them. In DNA form, the CDR3 reads TGTGCCAGCAGTGCGGAGGGCACCTTCTATGGCTACACCTTC. It codes for CASSAEGTFYGYTF.

The rearrangement uses TRBV5-1 and TRBJ1-4; a weak D match, TRBD1 (6 bases). Germline CDR1 and CDR2: SGHRS and YFSETQ. This CDR3 contains 16 residues. V was clipped by 1 base and J by 4 bases, with 14 bases between them. The CDR3 DNA sequence: TGCGCCAGCAGCTTGTTTGCGGGGGCGGGTAATGAAAAACTGTTTTTT. Protein sequence: CASSLFAGAGNEKLFF.

This clone was counted once. Different DNA sequences within this sample yield the same CDR3. V is TRBV5-6 and J is TRBJ2-7, with 11 bases matching TRBD2. In germline, CDR1 is SGHDT, CDR2 YYEEEE. The CDR3 is 15 amino acids. With V trimmed by 4 bases and J by 4 bases, 7 bases remained unmatched. CDR3 nucleotides: TGTGCCAGCAGCAGTCCGGGACTAGCGGTTTACGAGCAGTACTTC. Protein sequence: CASSSPGLAVYEQYF.